The rows below give T cell receptor beta chains drawn from one sample of a study of regulatory T cells in long-lasting Graves disease. TCRdb reanalysed the multiplex PCR reads using MiXCR and keeps one entry per CDR3 protein. Among a few hundred thousand distinct CDR3 sequences, about 17% were seen once, and the ten largest hold about 19%. The sample was also reused in another study, on T cells in Graves' hyperthyroidism and ophthalmopathy.

The material was peripheral blood mononuclear cells (PBMCs), obtained at new diagnosis, from a patient treated with antithyroid drugs. The receptors here all came from a woman aged 18-29 years with Graves disease. Both conserved end residues are part of each CDR3. The order of the fields is CDR3 protein, CDR3 DNA, J gene, D gene, V gene, clone size. A D gene is named only where the DNA matches it firmly. Clone sizes are given selectively: once, few, many, or a class where the clone is expanded.

CDR3aa: CASKPSGGAGEQFF
CDR3nt: TGTGCCAGCAAGCCTAGCGGGGGGGCTGGTGAGCAGTTCTTC
j_gene: TRBJ2-1
d_gene: TRBD2
v_gene: TRBV12-3/TRBV12-4
abundance: many

CDR3aa: CASTPGQGRLEQYF
CDR3nt: TGTGCCAGCACCCCGGGACAGGGGAGGCTCGAGCAGTACTTC
j_gene: TRBJ2-7
d_gene: TRBD1
v_gene: TRBV7-9
abundance: many

CDR3aa: CASSERVPNTEAFF
CDR3nt: TGTGCCAGCAGTGAACGGGTTCCTAACACTGAAGCTTTCTTT
j_gene: TRBJ1-1
d_gene: -
v_gene: TRBV6-1
abundance: many

CDR3aa: CASGGGGLETQYF
CDR3nt: TGTGCCAGCGGCGGCGGGGGGCTGGAGACCCAGTACTTC
j_gene: TRBJ2-5
d_gene: TRBD2
v_gene: TRBV7-9
abundance: few

CDR3aa: CASSITGTEETQHF
CDR3nt: TGCGCCAGCAGCATAACCGGGACAGAAGAGACCCAGCACTTC
j_gene: TRBJ2-5
d_gene: TRBD1
v_gene: TRBV5-1
abundance: -

CDR3aa: CASSLTDYNSPLHF
CDR3nt: TGTGCCAGCAGCCTGACAGACTATAATTCACCCCTCCACTTT
j_gene: TRBJ1-6
d_gene: -
v_gene: TRBV3-1
abundance: many

CDR3aa: CASSSERVDQPQHF
CDR3nt: TGTGCCAGCAGCTCCGAGCGGGTTGATCAGCCCCAGCATTTT
j_gene: TRBJ1-5
d_gene: -
v_gene: TRBV7-9
abundance: -

CDR3aa: CASSVAGSRFSGRLNEQYF
CDR3nt: TGTGCCAGCAGCGTAGCTGGCAGCCGATTTAGCGGGAGACTTAACGAGCAGTACTTC
j_gene: TRBJ2-7
d_gene: TRBD2
v_gene: TRBV9
abundance: -

CDR3aa: CASSFSGGAGNEQFF
CDR3nt: TGTGCCAGCAGTTTTAGCGGGGGGGCGGGTAATGAGCAGTTCTTC
j_gene: TRBJ2-1
d_gene: TRBD2
v_gene: TRBV12-3/TRBV12-4
abundance: many

CDR3aa: CAWRGAGQPQHF
CDR3nt: TGTGCCTGGAGGGGGGCCGGTCAGCCCCAGCATTTT
j_gene: TRBJ1-5
d_gene: -
v_gene: TRBV30
abundance: -

CDR3aa: CASSLRTSFYNEQFF
CDR3nt: TGTGCCAGCAGCTTAAGGACTAGCTTCTACAATGAGCAGTTCTTC
j_gene: TRBJ2-1
d_gene: TRBD2
v_gene: TRBV11-2
abundance: many

CDR3aa: CSARDWTQDTGELFF
CDR3nt: TGCAGTGCTAGAGATTGGACTCAAGACACCGGGGAGCTGTTTTTT
j_gene: TRBJ2-2
d_gene: -
v_gene: TRBV20-1
abundance: many

CDR3aa: CASSVGEGGYEQFF
CDR3nt: TGCGCCAGCAGCGTGGGGGAAGGGGGCTATGAGCAGTTCTTC
j_gene: TRBJ2-1
d_gene: TRBD1
v_gene: TRBV5-1
abundance: many

CDR3aa: CASSLAGFVDNEQFF
CDR3nt: TGCGCCAGCAGTCTAGCGGGATTTGTGGACAATGAGCAGTTCTTC
j_gene: TRBJ2-1
d_gene: TRBD2
v_gene: TRBV4-1
abundance: many

CDR3aa: CASSRQLAGQETQYF
CDR3nt: TGTGCCAGCAGTCGACAGCTAGCGGGGCAAGAGACCCAGTACTTC
j_gene: TRBJ2-5
d_gene: TRBD2
v_gene: TRBV2
abundance: many

CDR3aa: CASSLRQGLGELFF
CDR3nt: TGTGCCAGCAGCTTGAGACAGGGGCTCGGGGAGCTGTTTTTT
j_gene: TRBJ2-2
d_gene: TRBD1
v_gene: TRBV11-2
abundance: many

CDR3aa: CASSTPTGGRLSTDTQYF
CDR3nt: TGTGCCAGCAGTACTCCTACGGGGGGGCGACTAAGCACAGATACGCAGTATTTT
j_gene: TRBJ2-3
d_gene: TRBD2
v_gene: TRBV6-2/TRBV6-3
abundance: few

CDR3aa: CSARLGGYGYTF
CDR3nt: TGCAGTGCTAGACTCGGGGGCTATGGCTACACCTTC
j_gene: TRBJ1-2
d_gene: -
v_gene: TRBV20-1
abundance: -

CDR3aa: CASSHPSGRVRNEQFF
CDR3nt: TGTGCCAGCAGCCACCCAAGCGGGAGGGTTCGAAATGAGCAGTTCTTC
j_gene: TRBJ2-1
d_gene: TRBD2
v_gene: TRBV7-2
abundance: -

CDR3aa: CSARDPLQNTGELFF
CDR3nt: TGCAGTGCTAGAGATCCCCTCCAGAACACCGGGGAGCTGTTTTTT
j_gene: TRBJ2-2
d_gene: -
v_gene: TRBV20-1
abundance: many

CDR3aa: CASSEGPSNEKLFF
CDR3nt: TGTGCCAGCAGTGAAGGACCGTCTAATGAAAAACTGTTTTTT
j_gene: TRBJ1-4
d_gene: -
v_gene: TRBV6-1
abundance: -

CDR3aa: CASSSIAGGINEQFF
CDR3nt: TGTGCCAGCAGCTCCATAGCGGGGGGAATTAATGAGCAGTTCTTC
j_gene: TRBJ2-1
d_gene: TRBD2
v_gene: TRBV7-3
abundance: many

CDR3aa: CSATGTQQETQYF
CDR3nt: TGCAGTGCTACCGGGACGCAACAAGAGACCCAGTACTTC
j_gene: TRBJ2-5
d_gene: -
v_gene: TRBV20-1
abundance: many

CDR3aa: CASSKEGQANTEAFF
CDR3nt: TGTGCCAGCAGCAAGGAGGGACAGGCGAACACTGAAGCTTTCTTT
j_gene: TRBJ1-1
d_gene: TRBD1
v_gene: TRBV9
abundance: -

CDR3aa: CASSESGLYGYTF
CDR3nt: TGTGCCAGCAGTGAATCGGGGCTCTATGGCTACACCTTC
j_gene: TRBJ1-2
d_gene: -
v_gene: TRBV2
abundance: many

CDR3aa: CASSGAVPGNQPQHF
CDR3nt: TGTGCCAGTAGTGGGGCAGTCCCAGGCAATCAGCCCCAGCATTTT
j_gene: TRBJ1-5
d_gene: -
v_gene: TRBV19
abundance: many

CDR3aa: CASGGQGASYEQYF
CDR3nt: TGTGCCAGCGGCGGACAGGGGGCATCCTACGAGCAGTACTTC
j_gene: TRBJ2-7
d_gene: TRBD1
v_gene: TRBV28
abundance: many

CDR3aa: CASSYGGMSGNQPQHF
CDR3nt: TGTGCCAGCAGTTACGGGGGGATGAGCGGCAATCAGCCCCAGCATTTT
j_gene: TRBJ1-5
d_gene: -
v_gene: TRBV6-5
abundance: few

CDR3aa: CAWSGSGGNTIYF
CDR3nt: TGTGCCTGGAGTGGTTCGGGAGGAAACACCATATATTTT
j_gene: TRBJ1-3
d_gene: -
v_gene: TRBV30
abundance: -

CDR3aa: CASSTRPGTSKIEQFF
CDR3nt: TGTGCCAGTAGTACTCGTCCCGGGACTAGCAAGATTGAGCAGTTCTTC
j_gene: TRBJ2-1
d_gene: TRBD2
v_gene: TRBV19
abundance: -

CDR3aa: CASSPPNRLNTEAFF
CDR3nt: TGTGCCAGCTCACCACCGAACAGGTTGAACACTGAAGCTTTCTTT
j_gene: TRBJ1-1
d_gene: -
v_gene: TRBV18
abundance: few

CDR3aa: CASSREGLSSYEQYF
CDR3nt: TGTGCCAGCAGCAGGGAGGGTTTAAGCTCCTACGAGCAGTACTTC
j_gene: TRBJ2-7
d_gene: TRBD2
v_gene: TRBV27
abundance: many

CDR3aa: CASRGSEQFF
CDR3nt: TGTGCCAGCAGAGGTTCTGAGCAGTTCTTC
j_gene: TRBJ2-1
d_gene: -
v_gene: TRBV2
abundance: many

CDR3aa: CASSLAGIGQFGIQYF
CDR3nt: TGTGCCAGCAGCTTGGCCGGTATTGGACAGTTCGGGATCCAGTACTTC
j_gene: TRBJ2-7
d_gene: -
v_gene: TRBV5-6
abundance: many

CDR3aa: CASNRLAGGPDTQYF
CDR3nt: TGTGCCAGCAATAGACTAGCGGGAGGCCCAGATACGCAGTATTTT
j_gene: TRBJ2-3
d_gene: TRBD2
v_gene: TRBV12-3/TRBV12-4
abundance: many

CDR3aa: CAWSGADTQYF
CDR3nt: TGTGCCTGGAGTGGGGCAGATACGCAGTATTTT
j_gene: TRBJ2-3
d_gene: -
v_gene: TRBV30
abundance: few

CDR3aa: CASRQAGVSNEQYF
CDR3nt: TGTGCCAGCAGACAAGCGGGAGTAAGCAACGAGCAGTACTTC
j_gene: TRBJ2-7
d_gene: TRBD2
v_gene: TRBV12-3/TRBV12-4
abundance: many

CDR3aa: CSAMGLAGSNEQFF
CDR3nt: TGCAGTGCCATGGGACTAGCGGGCTCCAATGAGCAGTTCTTC
j_gene: TRBJ2-1
d_gene: TRBD2
v_gene: TRBV20-1
abundance: many

CDR3aa: CASSFEGPGAGNTIYF
CDR3nt: TGCGCCAGCAGCTTTGAGGGTCCGGGGGCTGGAAACACCATATATTTT
j_gene: TRBJ1-3
d_gene: -
v_gene: TRBV5-1
abundance: many

CDR3aa: CASSPYRSSYGQYF
CDR3nt: TGTGCCAGCTCACCCTATAGGAGCTCCTACGGGCAGTACTTC
j_gene: TRBJ2-7
d_gene: -
v_gene: TRBV18
abundance: few

CDR3aa: CASSQGPTAAYEQYF
CDR3nt: TGTGCCAGCAGCCAAGGCCCGACAGCAGCCTACGAGCAGTACTTC
j_gene: TRBJ2-7
d_gene: -
v_gene: TRBV3-1
abundance: many

CDR3aa: CSTLHSGNQPQHF
CDR3nt: TGCAGTACCTTACACAGCGGTAATCAGCCCCAGCATTTT
j_gene: TRBJ1-5
d_gene: -
v_gene: TRBV20-1
abundance: -